Shown below are 20 T cell receptor beta chains from a single sample sequenced in a study of T cells after posttransplantation cyclophosphamide. Control samples came 1 year after myeloablative marrow transplants with methotrexate plus calcineurin inhibitor. The data were produced by immunoSEQ multiplex PCR, yet TCRdb's version contains in-frame clones alone and is incomplete. The sample shows about 21,000 clones, about 86% of them seen only once. Sequencing used PBMCs, obtained around 350 days after allogeneic stem cell transplant with calcineurin inhibitor and methotrexate. These receptors all stem from a female patient aged 25-40 years who received an allogeneic stem cell transplant from an unrelated donor, was CMV-positive, and had acute and chronic GVHD. A share of the T cells may be of graft donor origin.

J is TRBJ2-5 and V is TRBV5-4; 10 bases agree with TRBD1. This CDR3 spans 15 amino acids. Trimming at V came to 4 bases and at J to 4 bases, leaving 7 bases not matched to a gene. The V gene's germline CDR1 is SGHNT and CDR2 YYREEE (reference sequence). In DNA, the CDR3 is TGTGCCAGCAGCCGGGGGACAGGGGAAAGAGAGACCCAGTACTTC. Protein sequence: CASSRGTGERETQYF.

The chain joins TRBV9 to TRBJ1-4, with 8 bases identical to TRBD1. Trimming removed 3 bases from V and 0 bases from J; junction bases left unmatched: 1. Looked up from germline, CDR1 is SGDLS and CDR2 is YYNGEE. This CDR3 is 15 amino acids long. CDR3 residues: CASSAGQATNEKLFF. DNA for the CDR3: TGTGCCAGCAGCGCGGGACAGGCAACTAATGAAAAACTGTTTTTT.

The chain couples TRBV11-2 to TRBJ2-1; 10 positions agree with TRBD2. Germline V lookup: CDR1 SGHAT, CDR2 FQNNGV. The CDR3 is 11 amino acids. The CDR3 region has the DNA TGTGCTAGCGGGGGGAGGGATGAGCAGTTCTTC. It encodes CASGGRDEQFF. The variable domain in full, completed from reference TRBV11-2 and TRBJ2-1, reads EAGVAQSPRYKIIEKRQSVAFWCNPISGHATLYWYQQILGQGPKLLIQFQNNGVVDDSQLPKDRFSAERLKGVDSTLKIQPAKLEDSAVYLCASGGRDEQFFGPGTRLTVL.

The J gene is TRBJ1-6, the V gene TRBV7-9; tentatively, D is TRBD1 (6 bases). V shed 6 bases and J shed 7 bases, with 10 bases lying between them. Germline CDR1 SEHNR, CDR2 FQNEAQ (reference sequence). This CDR3 is 13 amino acids long. CDR3: CASSEGGNSPLHF. In DNA form, the CDR3 reads TGTGCCAGCAGTGAGGGGGGGAATTCACCCCTCCACTTT. The entire variable domain, with the rest obtained from reference TRBV7-9 and TRBJ1-6, is as follows: DTGVSQNPRHKITKRGQNVTFRCDPISEHNRLYWYRQTLGQGPEFLTYFQNEAQLEKSRLLSDRFSAERPKGSFSTLEIQRTEQGDSAMYLCASSEGGNSPLHFGNGTRLTVT.

The rearrangement uses TRBV28 and TRBJ1-2, with a tentative D call TRBD1 (5 bases). CDR1 MDHEN and CDR2 SYDVKM come from the germline V gene. V was clipped by 6 bases and J by 5 bases, with 16 bases between them. There are 14 residues in the CDR3. CDR3 nucleotide sequence: TGTGCCAGCAGCTCACAGGAGCTTTTATATGGCTACACCTTC. Protein product: CASSSQELLYGYTF.

The chain employs TRBV18 and TRBJ2-7; TRBD1 is a possible D gene (6 bases). Germline V gives CDR1 KGHSH, CDR2 LQKENI. Trimming shortened V by 3 bases and J by 6 bases, and 9 bases separated the two germline ends. CDR3 size: 12 residues. The chain's CDR3 is CASSPSRGEQYF. CDR3 bases: TGTGCCAGCTCACCCAGCAGGGGCGAGCAGTACTTC.

This clone was counted between two and nine times. The CDR3: CAWSLAGTGPTDTQYF. The DNA for the CDR3 is TGTGCCTGGAGCCTAGCGGGGACCGGCCCCACAGATACGCAGTATTTT. V and J are TRBV30 and TRBJ2-3, with TRBD2 matching over 9 bases. This CDR3 is 16 amino acids long. Trimming removed 3 bases from V and 2 bases from J; junction bases left unmatched: 9. Germline V gives CDR1 GTSNPN, CDR2 SVGIG (reference sequence).

The rearrangement links TRBV4-1 to TRBJ2-5; D is possibly TRBD2 (6 bases). CDR1 and CDR2 from the germline V gene are MGHRA and YSYEKL. The CDR3 spans 13 residues. The ends were cut back, 8 bases at V and 2 bases at J, with 12 bases in the middle. This CDR3 reads CASSASVQETQYF. CDR3 nucleotide sequence: TGCGCCAGCTCAGCTAGCGTTCAAGAGACCCAGTACTTC.

The chain recombines TRBV2 with TRBJ2-3; a weak D match, TRBD1 (6 bases). V lost 7 bases and J 1 base, leaving 12 bases between the germline ends. Germline lookup yields CDR1 SNHLY and CDR2 FYNNEI. The CDR3 is made up of 14 amino acids. CDR3 in amino acids: CASNRQAGTDTQYF. DNA for the CDR3: TGTGCCAGCAACCGACAGGCGGGCACAGATACGCAGTATTTT.

The J gene is TRBJ1-2, the V gene TRBV5-6, with D possibly matching TRBD1 (5 bases). Germline values: CDR1 SGHDT, CDR2 YYEEEE. The CDR3 covers 11 residues. Between the trimmed V and J ends, which lost 0 bases and 8 bases, there was a span of 5 bases. The CDR3 spells CASSLGQGYTF. The CDR3 DNA follows: TGTGCCAGCAGCTTGGGACAGGGCTACACCTTC.

This clone was recorded a few times. The chain uses TRBV7-9 and TRBJ2-1; 8 nucleotides line up with TRBD1. This CDR3 region has 15 residues. From germline, CDR1 is SEHNR and CDR2 FQNEAQ (reference sequence). With 4 bases clipped from V and 5 bases from J, the junction kept 7 bases outside the gene matches. CDR3 nucleotide sequence: TGTGCCAGCAGCTCCCCAGGGGGCGCGCACAATGAGCAGTTCTTC. Translated: CASSSPGGAHNEQFF.

This sequence joins TRBV5-4 and TRBJ2-5, with TRBD2 matching 8 bases. CDR1 is SGHNT and CDR2 is YYREEE in the germline V gene (reference sequence). The ends lost 5 bases at V and 4 bases at J; junction bases unmatched: 1. This CDR3 is 12 amino acids long. CDR3 nucleotide sequence: TGTGCCAGCAGTAGCGGGGTAGAGACCCAGTACTTC. Translated: CASSSGVETQYF.

The rearrangement links TRBV29-1 to TRBJ2-7; 7 bases align to TRBD2. This CDR3 contains 12 residues. The V gene's germline CDR1 is SQVTM and CDR2 ANQGSEA. Trimming at V came to 7 bases and at J to 6 bases, leaving 9 bases not matched to a gene. This CDR3 is CSGTGGGSEQYF. CDR3 DNA: TGCAGCGGGACTGGCGGGGGATCCGAGCAGTACTTC.

V and J are TRBV28 and TRBJ2-1; 9 nucleotides line up with TRBD2. V was pared by 3 bases and J by 6 bases, with 6 bases of the junction left unmatched. The germline V gene has CDR1 MDHEN and CDR2 SYDVKM. The CDR3 loop spans 15 amino acids. The DNA of the CDR3 is TGTGCCAGCAGTTTCCCCCTAGCGGGAATCAATGAGCAGTTCTTC. It translates to CASSFPLAGINEQFF.

The genes are TRBV28 and TRBJ1-2; TRBD1 might be the D (5 bases). Per the germline V gene, CDR1 is MDHEN and CDR2 is SYDVKM. The CDR3 contains 12 residues. V gave up 10 bases and J gave up 4 bases, with 13 bases separating them. The CDR3 loop reads CATTKGSYGYTF. The CDR3 bases are TGTGCCACGACGAAGGGGTCCTATGGCTACACCTTC.

This rearrangement joins TRBV7-9 to TRBJ2-1; 9 nucleotides agree with TRBD2. The germline V gene encodes CDR1 SEHNR and CDR2 FQNEAQ (reference sequence). CDR3 length: 16 residues. Trimming at V came to 6 bases and at J to 6 bases, leaving 12 bases not matched to a gene. The CDR3 is CASRFRETSGRNEQFF. The CDR3, as DNA: TGTGCCAGCAGATTCAGGGAGACTAGCGGCCGCAATGAGCAGTTCTTC.

This clone was seen a single time. The V and J genes are TRBV7-8 and TRBJ2-3; 7 bases agree with TRBD1. The CDR3 is made up of 15 amino acids. Germline V gene data show CDR1 as SGHVS and CDR2 as FQNEAQ. Losses at the gene ends were 5 bases for V and 0 bases for J; bases not matched to a gene: 5. The CDR3 here is CASSEGQSSTDTQYF. The CDR3 DNA sequence: TGTGCCAGCAGCGAGGGACAGTCTAGCACAGATACGCAGTATTTT.

The CDR3 region is CASSLILPTLAGGADTQYF. The CDR3 coding sequence is TGTGCCAGCAGCCTGATTCTACCAACACTAGCCGGTGGGGCAGATACGCAGTATTTT. The J gene is TRBJ2-3, the V gene TRBV7-6; D perhaps matches TRBD2 (6 bases). Germline assignment: CDR1 SGHVS and CDR2 FNYEAQ. V was clipped by 5 bases and J by 4 bases, with 28 bases between them. The CDR3 consists of 19 residues. The full variable domain, with the rest looked up from reference TRBV7-6 and TRBJ2-3, is GAGVSQSPRYKVTKRGQDVALRCDPISGHVSLYWYRQALGQGPEFLTYFNYEAQQDKSGLPNDRFSAERPEGSISTLTIQRTEQRDSAMYRCASSLILPTLAGGADTQYFGPGTRLTVL.

The chain combines TRBV6-6 with TRBJ1-5, with D hard to call. Deletions cut 2 bases from V and 5 bases from J, with 7 bases between. Germline V gene lookup returns CDR1 MNHNY and CDR2 SVGAGI (reference sequence). This CDR3 has 13 residues. This chain's CDR3 is CASSYRYDQPQHF. CDR3 nucleotides: TGTGCCAGCAGTTACCGCTATGATCAGCCCCAGCATTTT.

The chain combines TRBV6-1 with TRBJ2-3; weak D call: TRBD2 (6 bases). The ends were cut back, 8 bases at V and 6 bases at J, with 21 bases in the middle. CDR1 is MNHNS and CDR2 is SASEGT in the germline V gene. The CDR3 is 15 amino acids. This chain's CDR3 is CASSQLEGSMDTQYF. In DNA form, the CDR3 reads TGTGCCAGCTCTCAATTGGAGGGCAGTATGGATACGCAGTATTTT.